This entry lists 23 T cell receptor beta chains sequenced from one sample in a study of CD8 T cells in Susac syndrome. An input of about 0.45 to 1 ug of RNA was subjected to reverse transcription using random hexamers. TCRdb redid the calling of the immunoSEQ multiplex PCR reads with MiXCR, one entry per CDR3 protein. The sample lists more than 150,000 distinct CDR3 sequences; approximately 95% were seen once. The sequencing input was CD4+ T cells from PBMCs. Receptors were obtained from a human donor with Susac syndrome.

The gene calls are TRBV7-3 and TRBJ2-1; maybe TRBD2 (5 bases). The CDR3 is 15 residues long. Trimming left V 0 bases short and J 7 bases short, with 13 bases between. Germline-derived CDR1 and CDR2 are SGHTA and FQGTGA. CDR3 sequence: CASSLTAGPGNEQFF. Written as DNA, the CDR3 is TGTGCCAGCAGCTTAACCGCGGGCCCGGGGAATGAGCAGTTCTTC.

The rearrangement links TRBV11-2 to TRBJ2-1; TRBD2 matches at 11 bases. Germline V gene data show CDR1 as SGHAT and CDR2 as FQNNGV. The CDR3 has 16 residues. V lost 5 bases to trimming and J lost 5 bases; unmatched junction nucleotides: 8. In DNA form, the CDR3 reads TGTGCCAGCAGCCCACGACTAGCGGGGATAAACAATGAGCAGTTCTTC. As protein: CASSPRLAGINNEQFF.

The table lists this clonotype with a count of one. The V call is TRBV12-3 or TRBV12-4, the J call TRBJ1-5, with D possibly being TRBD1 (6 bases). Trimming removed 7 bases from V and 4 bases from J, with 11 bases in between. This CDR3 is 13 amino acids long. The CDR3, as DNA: TGTGCCAGCACCATAGGGGGGAATCAGCCCCAGCATTTT. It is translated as CASTIGGNQPQHF.

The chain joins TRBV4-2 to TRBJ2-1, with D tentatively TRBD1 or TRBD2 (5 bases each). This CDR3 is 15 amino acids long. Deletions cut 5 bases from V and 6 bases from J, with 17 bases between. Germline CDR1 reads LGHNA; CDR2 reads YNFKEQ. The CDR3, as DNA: TGTGCCAGCAGCGAGGGACCTTTAGGGACCAATGAGCAGTTCTTC. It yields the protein CASSEGPLGTNEQFF.

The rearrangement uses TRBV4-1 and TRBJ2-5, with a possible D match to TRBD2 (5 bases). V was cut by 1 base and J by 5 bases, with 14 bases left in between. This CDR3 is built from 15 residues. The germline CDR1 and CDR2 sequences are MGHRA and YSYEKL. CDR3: CASSQARHRGETQYF. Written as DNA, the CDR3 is TGCGCCAGCAGCCAAGCTAGACATCGAGGGGAGACCCAGTACTTC.

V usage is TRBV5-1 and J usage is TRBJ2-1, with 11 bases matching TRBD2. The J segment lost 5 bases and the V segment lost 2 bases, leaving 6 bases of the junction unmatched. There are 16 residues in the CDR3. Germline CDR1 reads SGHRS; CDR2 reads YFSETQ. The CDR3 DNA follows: TGCGCCAGCAGCTTAGTGACTAGCGGGAATAACAATGAGCAGTTCTTC. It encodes CASSLVTSGNNNEQFF.

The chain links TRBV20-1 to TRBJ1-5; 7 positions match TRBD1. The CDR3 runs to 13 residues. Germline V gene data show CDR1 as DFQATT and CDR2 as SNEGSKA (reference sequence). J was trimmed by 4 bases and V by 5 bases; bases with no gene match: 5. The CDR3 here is CSAGLTGNQPQHF. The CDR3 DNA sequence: TGCAGTGCTGGACTGACAGGGAATCAGCCCCAGCATTTT.

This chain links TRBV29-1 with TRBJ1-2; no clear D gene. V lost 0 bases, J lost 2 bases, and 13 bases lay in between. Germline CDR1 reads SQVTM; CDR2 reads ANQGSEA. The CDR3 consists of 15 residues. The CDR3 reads CSVEEGGPKNYGYTF. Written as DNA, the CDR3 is TGCAGCGTTGAAGAGGGAGGACCGAAAAACTATGGCTACACCTTC.

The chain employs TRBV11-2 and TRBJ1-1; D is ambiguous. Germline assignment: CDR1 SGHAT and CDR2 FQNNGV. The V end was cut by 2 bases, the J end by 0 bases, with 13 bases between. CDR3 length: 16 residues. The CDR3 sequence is CASSLRLSKMNTEAFF. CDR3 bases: TGTGCCAGCAGCTTACGGCTAAGCAAGATGAACACTGAAGCTTTCTTT.

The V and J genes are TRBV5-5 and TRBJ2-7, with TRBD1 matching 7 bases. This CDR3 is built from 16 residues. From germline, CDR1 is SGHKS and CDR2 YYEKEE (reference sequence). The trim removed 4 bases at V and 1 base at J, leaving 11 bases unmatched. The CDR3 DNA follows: TGTGCCAGCAGCCCAATAGGGACAGTGCTGTCCTACGAGCAGTACGTC. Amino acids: CASSPIGTVLSYEQYV.

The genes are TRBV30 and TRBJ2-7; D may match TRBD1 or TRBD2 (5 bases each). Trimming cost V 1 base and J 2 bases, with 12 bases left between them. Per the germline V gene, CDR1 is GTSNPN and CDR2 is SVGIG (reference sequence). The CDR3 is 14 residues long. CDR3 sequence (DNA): TGTGCCTGGAGTGCAACCGGGACGGCCTACGAGCAGTACTTC. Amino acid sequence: CAWSATGTAYEQYF.

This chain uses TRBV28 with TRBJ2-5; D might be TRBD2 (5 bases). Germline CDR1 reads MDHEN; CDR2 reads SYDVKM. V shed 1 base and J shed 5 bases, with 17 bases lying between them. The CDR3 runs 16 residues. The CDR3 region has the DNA TGTGCCAGCAGTTTATATTCCCTGACTAATCGGGAGACCCAGTACTTC. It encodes CASSLYSLTNRETQYF.

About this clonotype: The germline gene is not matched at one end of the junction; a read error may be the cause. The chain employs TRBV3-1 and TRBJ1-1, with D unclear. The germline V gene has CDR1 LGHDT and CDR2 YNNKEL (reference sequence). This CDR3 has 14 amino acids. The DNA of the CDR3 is TGTGCCAGCAGCCAAGACAGGCTGAAAACTGAAGCTTTCTTT. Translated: CASSQDRLKTEAFF.

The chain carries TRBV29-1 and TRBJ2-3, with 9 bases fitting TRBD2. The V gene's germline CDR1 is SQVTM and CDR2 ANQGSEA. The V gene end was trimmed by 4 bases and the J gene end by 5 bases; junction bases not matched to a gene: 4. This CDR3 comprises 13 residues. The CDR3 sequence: CSVGGRAVDTQYF. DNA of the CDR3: TGCAGCGTTGGCGGGAGGGCCGTAGATACGCAGTATTTT.

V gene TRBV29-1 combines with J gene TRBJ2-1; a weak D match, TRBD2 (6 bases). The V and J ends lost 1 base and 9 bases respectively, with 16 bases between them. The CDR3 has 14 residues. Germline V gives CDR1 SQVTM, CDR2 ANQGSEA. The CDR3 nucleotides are TGCAGCGTTGAAGGGAGGGCGTTGCGGGGTGAGCAGTTCTTC. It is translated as CSVEGRALRGEQFF.

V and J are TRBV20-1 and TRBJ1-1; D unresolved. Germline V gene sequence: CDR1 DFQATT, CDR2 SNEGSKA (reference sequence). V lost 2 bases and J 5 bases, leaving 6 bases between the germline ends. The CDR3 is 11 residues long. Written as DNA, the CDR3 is TGCAGTGCTAGAAGCAGGACTGAAGCTTTCTTT. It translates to CSARSRTEAFF.

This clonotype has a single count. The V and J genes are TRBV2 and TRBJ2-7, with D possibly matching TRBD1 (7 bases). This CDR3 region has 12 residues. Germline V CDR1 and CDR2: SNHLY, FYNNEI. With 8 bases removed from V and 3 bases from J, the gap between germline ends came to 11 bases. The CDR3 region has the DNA TGTGCCAGCGCGGGACAGCACTACGAGCAGTACTTC. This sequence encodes CASAGQHYEQYF.

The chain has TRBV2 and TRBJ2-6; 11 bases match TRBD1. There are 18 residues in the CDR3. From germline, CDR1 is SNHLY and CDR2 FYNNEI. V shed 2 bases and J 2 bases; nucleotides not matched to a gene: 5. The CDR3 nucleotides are TGTGCCAGCAGTGAATCGGACAGGGGGCTACCTGGGGCCAACGTCCTGACTTTC. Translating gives CASSESDRGLPGANVLTF.

CDR3 coding DNA: TGCAGTGCCCGCGGCAGAGCCTACGAGCAGTACTTC. This codes for CSARGRAYEQYF. The chain employs TRBV20-1 and TRBJ2-7; D remains ambiguous. V gave up 6 bases and J gave up 2 bases, with 11 bases separating them. The germline V gene encodes CDR1 DFQATT and CDR2 SNEGSKA (reference sequence). The CDR3 extends over 12 amino acids.

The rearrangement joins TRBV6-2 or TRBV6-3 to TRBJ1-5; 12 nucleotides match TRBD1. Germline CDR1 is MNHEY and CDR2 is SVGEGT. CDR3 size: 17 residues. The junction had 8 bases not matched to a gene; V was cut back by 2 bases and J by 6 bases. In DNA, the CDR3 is TGTGCCAGCAGTTACCTGGGACAGGGGGCGCCCGGTCAGCCCCAGCATTTT. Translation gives CASSYLGQGAPGQPQHF.

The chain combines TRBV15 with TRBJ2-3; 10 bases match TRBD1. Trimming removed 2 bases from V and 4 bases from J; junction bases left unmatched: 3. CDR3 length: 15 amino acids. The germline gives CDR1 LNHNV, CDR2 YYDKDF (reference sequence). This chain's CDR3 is CATSRRQGAPDTQYF. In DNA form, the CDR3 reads TGTGCCACCAGCAGAAGACAGGGGGCACCAGATACGCAGTATTTT. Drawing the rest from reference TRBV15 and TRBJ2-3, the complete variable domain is DAMVIQNPRYQVTQFGKPVTLSCSQTLNHNVMYWYQQKSSQAPKLLFHYYDKDFNNEADTPDNFQSRRPNTSFCFLDIRSPGLGDTAMYLCATSRRQGAPDTQYFGPGTRLTVL.

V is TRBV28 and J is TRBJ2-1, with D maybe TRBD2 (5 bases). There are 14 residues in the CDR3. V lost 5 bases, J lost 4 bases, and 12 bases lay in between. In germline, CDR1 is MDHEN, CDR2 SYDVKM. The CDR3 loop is CASSPGRRYNEQFF. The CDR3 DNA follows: TGTGCCAGCAGTCCCGGGCGGAGGTACAATGAGCAGTTCTTC. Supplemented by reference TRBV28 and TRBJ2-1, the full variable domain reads DVKVTQSSRYLVKRTGEKVFLECVQDMDHENMFWYRQDPGLGLRLIYFSYDVKMKEKGDIPEGYSVSREKKERFSLILESASTNQTSMYLCASSPGRRYNEQFFGPGTRLTVL.

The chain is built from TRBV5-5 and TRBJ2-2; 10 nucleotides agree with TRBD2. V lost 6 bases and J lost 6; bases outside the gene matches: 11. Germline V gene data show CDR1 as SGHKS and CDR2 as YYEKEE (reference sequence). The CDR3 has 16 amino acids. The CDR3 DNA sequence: TGTGCCAGCATCCTGGGCACCGGGACTAGCGCCGGGGAGCTGTTTTTT. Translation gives CASILGTGTSAGELFF. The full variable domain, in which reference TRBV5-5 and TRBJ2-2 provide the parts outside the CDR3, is DAGVTQSPTHLIKTRGQQVTLRCSPISGHKSVSWYQQVLGQGPQFIFQYYEKEERGRGNFPDRFSARQFPNYSSELNVNALLLGDSALYLCASILGTGTSAGELFFGEGSRLTVL.